This T cell receptor beta chain was recorded in a study of cytomegalovirus exposure and HLA in healthy donors. Per the germline V gene, CDR1 is MDHEN and CDR2 is SYDVKM. The CDR3 has 11 residues. V dropped 7 bases and J dropped 4 bases, with 8 bases sitting between them. Comments on this clone: As yet, its antigen is unknown.

Study-level points and caveats: Using the classifier, cytomegalovirus status was reportedly diagnosed with high specificity and sensitivity.

13 Jbeta primers and 60 Vbeta primers were used for the PCR. Generated by immunoSEQ multiplex PCR, the TCRdb table keeps only in-frame clones and is missing some. The sample holds around 150,000 clones, around 65% seen once. The chain employs TRBV28 and TRBJ2-7; TRBD1 is a possible D gene (7 bases). The sample was PBMCs. This TCR came from a woman under 40 in good health and CMV-seropositive. This CDR3 reads CASTGGYEQYF. The DNA of the CDR3 is TGTGCCAGCACAGGGGGGTACGAGCAGTACTTC. The entire variable domain, with the rest obtained from reference TRBV28 and TRBJ2-7, is as follows: DVKVTQSSRYLVKRTGEKVFLECVQDMDHENMFWYRQDPGLGLRLIYFSYDVKMKEKGDIPEGYSVSREKKERFSLILESASTNQTSMYLCASTGGYEQYFGPGTRLTVT.